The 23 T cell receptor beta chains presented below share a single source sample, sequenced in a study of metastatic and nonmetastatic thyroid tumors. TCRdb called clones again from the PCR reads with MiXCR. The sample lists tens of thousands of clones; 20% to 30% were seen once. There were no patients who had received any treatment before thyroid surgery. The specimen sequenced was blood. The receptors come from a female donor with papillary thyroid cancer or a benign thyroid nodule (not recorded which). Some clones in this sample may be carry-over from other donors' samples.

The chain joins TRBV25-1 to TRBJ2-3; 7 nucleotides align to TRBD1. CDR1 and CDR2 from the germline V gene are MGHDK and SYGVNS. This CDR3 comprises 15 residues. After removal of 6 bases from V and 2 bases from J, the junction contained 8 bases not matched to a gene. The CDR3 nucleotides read TGTGCCAGCAGCGGACAGGTTGAGCCCACAGATACGCAGTATTTT. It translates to CASSGQVEPTDTQYF.

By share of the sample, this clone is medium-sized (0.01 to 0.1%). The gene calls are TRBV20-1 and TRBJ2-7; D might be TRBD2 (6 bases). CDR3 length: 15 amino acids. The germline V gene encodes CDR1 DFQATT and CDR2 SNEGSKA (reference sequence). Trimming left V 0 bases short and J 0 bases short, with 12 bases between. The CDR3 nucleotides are TGCAGTGCTAGAGAGGAGGGTCGGAGCTCCTACGAGCAGTACTTC. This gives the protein CSAREEGRSSYEQYF.

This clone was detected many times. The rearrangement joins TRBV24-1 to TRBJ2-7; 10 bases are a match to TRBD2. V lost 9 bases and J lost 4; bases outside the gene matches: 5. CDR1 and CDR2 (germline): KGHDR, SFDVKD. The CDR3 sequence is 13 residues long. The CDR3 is CATSPSGSYEQYF. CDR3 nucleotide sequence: TGTGCCACCTCTCCTAGCGGGAGTTACGAGCAGTACTTC.

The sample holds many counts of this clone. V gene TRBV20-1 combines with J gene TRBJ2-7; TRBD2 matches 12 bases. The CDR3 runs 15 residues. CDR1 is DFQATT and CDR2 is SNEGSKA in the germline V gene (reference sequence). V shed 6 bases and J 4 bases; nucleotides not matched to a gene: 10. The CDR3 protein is CSASYPSGRVYEQYF. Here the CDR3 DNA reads TGCAGTGCCTCATACCCTAGCGGGAGGGTGTACGAGCAGTACTTC.

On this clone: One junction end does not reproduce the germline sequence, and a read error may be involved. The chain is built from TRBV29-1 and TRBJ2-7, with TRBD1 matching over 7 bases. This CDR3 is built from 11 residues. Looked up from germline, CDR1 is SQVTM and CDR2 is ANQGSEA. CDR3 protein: CSVSTGLERYF. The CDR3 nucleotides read TGCAGCGTCTCGACAGGGTTGGAGCGGTACTTC.

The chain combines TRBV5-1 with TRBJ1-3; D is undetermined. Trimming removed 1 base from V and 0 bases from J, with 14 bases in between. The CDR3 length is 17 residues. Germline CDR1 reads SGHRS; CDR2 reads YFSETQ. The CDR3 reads CASSLNSLSSSGNTIYF. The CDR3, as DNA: TGCGCCAGCAGCTTGAACAGCCTTAGCTCCTCTGGAAACACCATATATTTT.

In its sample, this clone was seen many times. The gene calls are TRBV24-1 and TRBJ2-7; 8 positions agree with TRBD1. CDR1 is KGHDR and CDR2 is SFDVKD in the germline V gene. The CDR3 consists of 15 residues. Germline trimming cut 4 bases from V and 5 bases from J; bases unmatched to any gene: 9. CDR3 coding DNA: TGTGCCACCAGTGACCCCGGGACAGGTTCTCACGAGCAGTACTTC. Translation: CATSDPGTGSHEQYF.

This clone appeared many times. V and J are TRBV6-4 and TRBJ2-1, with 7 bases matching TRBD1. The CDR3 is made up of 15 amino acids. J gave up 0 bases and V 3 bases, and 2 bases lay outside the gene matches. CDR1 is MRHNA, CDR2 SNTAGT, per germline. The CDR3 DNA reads TGTGCCAGCAGTGAGGGACAGAGCTCCTACAATGAGCAGTTCTTC. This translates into CASSEGQSSYNEQFF.

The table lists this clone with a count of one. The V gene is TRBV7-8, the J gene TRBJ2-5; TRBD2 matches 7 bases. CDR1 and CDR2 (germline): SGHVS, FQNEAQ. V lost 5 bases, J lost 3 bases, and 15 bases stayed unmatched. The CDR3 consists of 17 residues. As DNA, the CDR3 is TGTGCCAGCAGCGATGTGGTGGCGGGAGTTGCCAAAGAGACCCAGTACTTC. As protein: CASSDVVAGVAKETQYF.

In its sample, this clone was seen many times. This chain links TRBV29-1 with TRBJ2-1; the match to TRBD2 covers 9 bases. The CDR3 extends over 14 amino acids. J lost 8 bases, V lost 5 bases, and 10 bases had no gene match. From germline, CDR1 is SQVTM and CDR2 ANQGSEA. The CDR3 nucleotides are TGCAGCGTTAAGACTAGCGGAGCGAGTGATGAGCAGTTCTTC. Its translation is CSVKTSGASDEQFF.

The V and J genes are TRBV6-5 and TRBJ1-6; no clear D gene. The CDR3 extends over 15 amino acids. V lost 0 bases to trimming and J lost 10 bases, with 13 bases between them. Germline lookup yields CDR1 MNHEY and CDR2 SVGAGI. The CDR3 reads CASSYSNGYGSPLHF. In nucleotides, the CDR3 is TGTGCCAGCAGTTACTCGAACGGCTATGGCTCACCCCTCCACTTT.

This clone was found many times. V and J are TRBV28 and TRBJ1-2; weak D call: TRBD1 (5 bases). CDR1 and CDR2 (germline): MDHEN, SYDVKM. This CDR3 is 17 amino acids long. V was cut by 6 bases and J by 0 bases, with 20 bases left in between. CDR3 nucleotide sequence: TGTGCCAGCAGAACCCAGGGACTCCAGCCAGCTAACTATGGCTACACCTTC. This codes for CASRTQGLQPANYGYTF.

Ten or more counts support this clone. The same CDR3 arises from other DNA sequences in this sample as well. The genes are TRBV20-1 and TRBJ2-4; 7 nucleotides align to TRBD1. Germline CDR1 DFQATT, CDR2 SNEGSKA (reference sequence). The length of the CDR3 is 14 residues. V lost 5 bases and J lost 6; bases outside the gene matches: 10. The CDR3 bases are TGCAGTGCTCGGCGGACAGGTCGGGGAAACATTCAGTACTTC. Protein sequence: CSARRTGRGNIQYF.

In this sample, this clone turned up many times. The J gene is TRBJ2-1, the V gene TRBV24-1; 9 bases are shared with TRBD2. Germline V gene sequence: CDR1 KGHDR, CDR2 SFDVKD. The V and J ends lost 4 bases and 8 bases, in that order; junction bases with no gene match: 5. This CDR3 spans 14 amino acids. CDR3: CATSDPGTSYEQFF. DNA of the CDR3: TGTGCCACCAGTGACCCAGGGACTAGCTATGAGCAGTTCTTC.

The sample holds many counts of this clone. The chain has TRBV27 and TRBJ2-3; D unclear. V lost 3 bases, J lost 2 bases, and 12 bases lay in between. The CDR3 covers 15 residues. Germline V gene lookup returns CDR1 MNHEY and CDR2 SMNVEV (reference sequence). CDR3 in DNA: TGTGCCAGCAGTTTTGGGGAACCCTACACAGATACGCAGTATTTT. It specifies CASSFGEPYTDTQYF.

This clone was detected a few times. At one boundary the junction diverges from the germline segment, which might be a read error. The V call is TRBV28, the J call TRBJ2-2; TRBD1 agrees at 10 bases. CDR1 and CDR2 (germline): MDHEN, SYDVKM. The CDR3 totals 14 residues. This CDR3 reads CARGDRGNTGELSF. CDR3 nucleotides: TGTGCCAGAGGGGACAGGGGAAACACCGGGGAGCTGTCTTTT.

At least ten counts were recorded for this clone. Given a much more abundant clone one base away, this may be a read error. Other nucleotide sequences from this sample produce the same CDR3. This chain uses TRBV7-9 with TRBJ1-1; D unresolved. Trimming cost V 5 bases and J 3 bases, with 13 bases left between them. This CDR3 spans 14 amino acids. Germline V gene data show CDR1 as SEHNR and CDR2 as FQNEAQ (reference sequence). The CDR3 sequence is CASSLEAGYTEAFF. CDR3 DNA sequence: TGTGCCAGCAGCCTAGAGGCCGGGTACACTGAAGCTTTCTTT.

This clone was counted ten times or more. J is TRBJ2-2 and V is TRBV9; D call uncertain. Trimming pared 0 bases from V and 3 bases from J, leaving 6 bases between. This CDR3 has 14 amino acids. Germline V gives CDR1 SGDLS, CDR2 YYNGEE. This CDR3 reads CASSVVADTGELFF. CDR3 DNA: TGTGCCAGCAGCGTAGTGGCGGACACCGGGGAGCTGTTTTTT.

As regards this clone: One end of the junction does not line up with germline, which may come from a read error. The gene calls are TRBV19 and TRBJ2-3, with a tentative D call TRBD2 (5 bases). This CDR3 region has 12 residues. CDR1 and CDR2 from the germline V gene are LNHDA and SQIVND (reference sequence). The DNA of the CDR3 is TGTGCAAGTAGGTTAAGCGGTGATACGCAGAATTTT. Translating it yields CASRLSGDTQNF.

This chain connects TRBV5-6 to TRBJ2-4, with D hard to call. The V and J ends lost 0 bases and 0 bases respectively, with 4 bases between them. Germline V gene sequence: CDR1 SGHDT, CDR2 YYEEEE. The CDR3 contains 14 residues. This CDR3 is CASSLVEAKNIQYF. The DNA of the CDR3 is TGTGCCAGCAGCTTGGTGGAAGCCAAAAACATTCAGTACTTC.

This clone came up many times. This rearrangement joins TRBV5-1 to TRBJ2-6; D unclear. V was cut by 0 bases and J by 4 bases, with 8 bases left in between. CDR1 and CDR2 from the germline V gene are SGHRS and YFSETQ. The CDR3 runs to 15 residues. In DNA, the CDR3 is TGCGCCAGCAGCTTGGTCGGTACAGGGGCCAACGTCCTGACTTTC. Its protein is CASSLVGTGANVLTF.

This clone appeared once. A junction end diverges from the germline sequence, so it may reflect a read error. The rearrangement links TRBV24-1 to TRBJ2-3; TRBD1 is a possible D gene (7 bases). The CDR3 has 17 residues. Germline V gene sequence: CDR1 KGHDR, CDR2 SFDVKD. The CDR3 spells CATSDLRRGAGTDSQNF. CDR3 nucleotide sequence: TGTGCCACCAGTGATTTGCGGCGCGGGGCGGGGACAGATTCGCAGAATTTT.

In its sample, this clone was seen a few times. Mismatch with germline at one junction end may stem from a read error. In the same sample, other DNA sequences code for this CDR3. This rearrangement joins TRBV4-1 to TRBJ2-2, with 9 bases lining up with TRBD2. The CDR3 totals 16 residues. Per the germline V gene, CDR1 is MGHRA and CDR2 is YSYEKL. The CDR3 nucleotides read TGCGCCAGCAGCCAAGGGGTAGCGGGAGCGGGCGGGGAGCTGTTCTTT. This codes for CASSQGVAGAGGELFF.